Shown below are 13 T cell receptor beta chains from a single sample sequenced in a study of cytomegalovirus exposure and HLA in healthy donors. The PCR contained 60 Vbeta and 13 Jbeta primers. Sequenced by immunoSEQ multiplex PCR; TCRdb stores in-frame clones only, minus some. The sample includes 130,000 to 150,000 clones, around 78% of them seen just once. The material sequenced was PBMCs. Source of these receptors: a man aged 35-49 years in good health and CMV-seropositive.

The chain links TRBV30 to TRBJ2-3; TRBD2 matches 10 bases. V lost 6 bases to trimming and J lost 6 bases; unmatched junction nucleotides: 12. CDR3 length: 15 amino acids. Germline CDR1 reads GTSNPN; CDR2 reads SVGIG (reference sequence). The CDR3 protein is CACKRGASGSDTQYF. The CDR3 nucleotides are TGTGCCTGCAAACGGGGGGCTAGCGGGAGCGATACGCAGTATTTT.

This clone occurred once. The DNA of the CDR3 is TGTGCCAGCAGCGTCAAGGGGCTTGGTGGCGGGGAGCTGTTTTTT. This codes for CASSVKGLGGGELFF. The chain recombines TRBV9 with TRBJ2-2; D might be TRBD1 (5 bases). V was shortened by 2 bases and J by 7 bases, with 15 bases between the two germline ends. Germline CDR1 SGDLS, CDR2 YYNGEE. The CDR3 totals 15 residues.

This clone is a singleton in its sample. This chain uses TRBV2 with TRBJ2-1, with D perhaps TRBD1 (5 bases). CDR1 is SNHLY and CDR2 is FYNNEI in the germline V gene. V was pared by 1 base and J by 10 bases, with 8 bases between. The length of the CDR3 is 12 residues. This CDR3 is CASSEGGREQFF. The CDR3 nucleotides are TGTGCCAGCAGTGAAGGGGGCCGCGAGCAGTTCTTC.

This chain connects TRBV7-8 to TRBJ2-5; 7 nucleotides agree with TRBD1. Trimming cost V 6 bases and J 1 base; bases outside gene matches: 8. The germline V gene has CDR1 SGHVS and CDR2 FQNEAQ. The CDR3 has 15 residues. CDR3: CASRPRGQLQETQYF. CDR3 nucleotides: TGTGCCAGCAGACCCAGGGGACAGCTCCAAGAGACCCAGTACTTC. The variable domain in full, completed from reference TRBV7-8 and TRBJ2-5, reads GAGVSQSPRYKVAKRGQDVALRCDPISGHVSLFWYQQALGQGPEFLTYFQNEAQLDKSGLPSDRFFAERPEGSVSTLKIQRTQQEDSAVYLCASRPRGQLQETQYFGPGTRLLVL.

The V gene is TRBV4-3, the J gene TRBJ1-4; D is ambiguous. With 2 bases removed from V and 4 bases from J, the gap between germline ends came to 8 bases. Germline CDR1 LGHNA, CDR2 YSLEER. The CDR3 consists of 14 residues. The CDR3 region has the DNA TGCGCCAGCAGCCAAACGGACTTTAATGAAAAACTGTTTTTT. Protein sequence: CASSQTDFNEKLFF.

The chain employs TRBV6-5 and TRBJ1-2; D unresolved. The CDR3 runs to 15 residues. Trimming took off 0 bases at V and 1 base at J, with 9 bases between the two ends. Per the germline V gene, CDR1 is MNHEY and CDR2 is SVGAGI. The CDR3 DNA sequence: TGTGCCAGCAGTTACTCGAGGGCATTTAACTATGGCTACACCTTC. Translation: CASSYSRAFNYGYTF.

The chain employs TRBV4-1 and TRBJ1-5, with TRBD1 as a possible D gene (5 bases). The V and J ends lost 5 bases and 4 bases respectively, with 12 bases between them. Germline V lookup: CDR1 MGHRA, CDR2 YSYEKL. The CDR3 runs 14 residues. The CDR3 region is CASSESGGNQPQHF. In DNA, the CDR3 is TGCGCCAGCAGCGAAAGCGGGGGGAATCAGCCCCAGCATTTT.

V gene TRBV15 combines with J gene TRBJ2-3; D is ambiguous. The CDR3 is 15 amino acids. V was clipped by 0 bases and J by 0 bases, with 7 bases between them. Per the germline V gene, CDR1 is LNHNV and CDR2 is YYDKDF (reference sequence). CDR3 loop: CATSRDFGSTDTQYF. CDR3 nucleotides: TGTGCCACCAGCAGAGATTTCGGGAGCACAGATACGCAGTATTTT.

This clone was seen more than once but under ten times. The CDR3 DNA is TGTGCCTGGGATAGCGGGAGGGGGCTAGCCAAAAACATTCAGTACTTC. Translated, it gives CAWDSGRGLAKNIQYF. J is TRBJ2-4 and V is TRBV30, with 11 bases that match TRBD2. The CDR3 totals 16 residues. The germline gives CDR1 GTSNPN, CDR2 SVGIG (reference sequence). Trimming removed 5 bases from V and 0 bases from J; junction bases left unmatched: 6. Variable domain in full (rest from reference TRBV30 and TRBJ2-4): SQTIHQWPATLVQPVGSPLSLECTVEGTSNPNLYWYRQAAGRGLQLLFYSVGIGQISSEVPQNLSASRPQDRQFILSSKKLLLSDSGFYLCAWDSGRGLAKNIQYFGAGTRLSVL.

This chain connects TRBV21-1 to TRBJ1-5. TRBV21-1 counts as a pseudogene. The CDR3 runs 18 residues. CDR3 nucleotide sequence: TGTGCCAGCAGCCCCCCGGGTGAGGGTCATTGGGGCAATCAGCCCCAGCATTTT. It specifies CASSPPGEGHWGNQPQHF.

This clone was counted only a few times. The CDR3 protein is CASSPRQPRSNQPQHF. The CDR3 DNA is TGTGCCAGCAGTCCGAGACAACCCCGAAGCAATCAGCCCCAGCATTTT. V is TRBV2 and J is TRBJ1-5; the D is unclear. The germline CDR1 and CDR2 sequences are SNHLY and FYNNEI. With 5 bases removed from V and 1 base from J, the gap between germline ends came to 15 bases. The CDR3 sequence is 16 residues long.

This rearrangement joins TRBV9 to TRBJ1-3, with D perhaps TRBD1 (5 bases). The CDR3 sequence is 14 residues long. V was shortened by 0 bases and J by 3 bases, with 7 bases between the two germline ends. CDR1 and CDR2 from the germline V gene are SGDLS and YYNGEE. Here the CDR3 DNA reads TGTGCCAGCAGCGTAGAGGGGTATGGAAACACCATATATTTT. The encoded protein is CASSVEGYGNTIYF.

This clone was found a few times. The chain carries TRBV9 and TRBJ1-1, with 8 bases identical to TRBD1. V trimming: 0 bases; J trimming: 2 bases; junction bases outside the gene matches: 9. In germline, CDR1 is SGDLS, CDR2 YYNGEE. The CDR3 runs to 17 residues. CDR3 amino acids: CASSVGSGTGFNTEAFF. CDR3 nucleotide sequence: TGTGCCAGCAGCGTAGGGAGTGGGACAGGCTTTAACACTGAAGCTTTCTTT.